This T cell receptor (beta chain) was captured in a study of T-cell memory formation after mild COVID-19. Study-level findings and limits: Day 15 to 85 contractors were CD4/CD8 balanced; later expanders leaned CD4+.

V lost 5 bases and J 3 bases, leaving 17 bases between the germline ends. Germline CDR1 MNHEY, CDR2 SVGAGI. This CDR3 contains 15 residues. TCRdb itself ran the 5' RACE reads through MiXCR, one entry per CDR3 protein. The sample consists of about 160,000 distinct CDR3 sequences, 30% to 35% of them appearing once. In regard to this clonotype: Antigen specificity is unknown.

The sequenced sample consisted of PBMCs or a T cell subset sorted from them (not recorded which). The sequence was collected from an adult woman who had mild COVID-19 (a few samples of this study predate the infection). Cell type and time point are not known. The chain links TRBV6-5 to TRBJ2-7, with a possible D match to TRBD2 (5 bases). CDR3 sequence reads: CASSPKRAVFYEQYF. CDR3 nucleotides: TGTGCCAGCAGTCCTAAGAGGGCTGTGTTCTACGAGCAGTACTTC.